The 25 T cell receptor beta chains below were found in one sample sequenced in a study of cytomegalovirus exposure and HLA in healthy donors. Profiling relied on immunoSEQ multiplex PCR, and the TCRdb table lists in-frame clones only, not all of them. The sample has 100,000 or so clones, about 86% seen once. Sequencing was done on a sample of PBMCs. Every receptor here comes from a woman aged 18-29 years in good health and CMV-seropositive.

The chain is built from TRBV5-1 and TRBJ1-2, with TRBD1 matching 8 bases. V dropped 2 bases and J dropped 4; count of bases not matched to a gene: 1. This CDR3 has 13 residues. Germline CDR1 SGHRS, CDR2 YFSETQ. The CDR3 region is CASSFDRGYGYTF. The CDR3 coding sequence is TGCGCCAGCAGCTTCGACAGGGGCTATGGCTACACCTTC. Full variable domain (outside the CDR3, taken from reference TRBV5-1 and TRBJ1-2): KAGVTQTPRYLIKTRGQQVTLSCSPISGHRSVSWYQQTPGQGLQFLFEYFSETQRNKGNFPGRFSGRQFSNSRSEMNVSTLELGDSALYLCASSFDRGYGYTFGSGTRLTVV.

This rearrangement joins TRBV9 to TRBJ2-5; D unresolved. Germline-derived CDR1 and CDR2 are SGDLS and YYNGEE. The CDR3 sequence is 14 residues long. V was clipped by 0 bases and J by 3 bases, with 9 bases between them. CDR3 residues: CASSVGAAKETQYF. CDR3 coding DNA: TGTGCCAGCAGCGTAGGGGCAGCAAAAGAGACCCAGTACTTC.

The chain couples TRBV28 to TRBJ1-5; TRBD1 is a possible D gene (5 bases). The germline V gene encodes CDR1 MDHEN and CDR2 SYDVKM. Trimming took off 6 bases at V and 11 bases at J, with 8 bases between the two ends. The CDR3 has 10 residues. The CDR3 sequence: CASSWDSQHF. CDR3 DNA: TGTGCCAGCAGCTGGGACTCCCAGCATTTT.

The chain joins TRBV28 to TRBJ1-1; 9 bases agree with TRBD1. V trimming: 5 bases; J trimming: 11 bases; junction bases outside the gene matches: 3. The CDR3 sequence is 11 residues long. Looked up from germline, CDR1 is MDHEN and CDR2 is SYDVKM. The CDR3 region is CASSGDRDAFF. The CDR3 coding sequence is TGTGCCAGCAGTGGGGACAGGGATGCTTTCTTT.

This clone was counted once. This chain links TRBV11-2 with TRBJ2-2, with 9 bases lining up with TRBD1. The CDR3 runs to 16 residues. The ends lost 4 bases at V and 4 bases at J; junction bases unmatched: 7. Per the germline V gene, CDR1 is SGHAT and CDR2 is FQNNGV. CDR3 nucleotide sequence: TGTGCCAGCAGCTCCGGGACAGGGTTGGGCACCGGGGAGCTGTTTTTT. The encoded protein is CASSSGTGLGTGELFF.

Here the CDR3 reads CASSGGQNNEKLFF. CDR3 nucleotide sequence: TGTGCCAGCAGTGGGGGACAGAATAATGAAAAACTGTTTTTT. The chain combines TRBV9 with TRBJ1-4; TRBD1 aligns across 7 bases. V lost 5 bases and J lost 4; bases outside the gene matches: 5. Per the germline V gene, CDR1 is SGDLS and CDR2 is YYNGEE. The CDR3 consists of 14 residues.

The chain couples TRBV14 to TRBJ2-7, with 9 bases matching TRBD2. The germline V gene has CDR1 SGHDN and CDR2 FVKESK. V lost 7 bases, J lost 2 bases, and 9 bases stayed unmatched. CDR3 length equals 15 residues. For the CDR3, the DNA is TGTGCCAGCATCCACTGGAGCGGGGGGACCTACGAGCAGTACTTC. Translating gives CASIHWSGGTYEQYF.

This chain joins TRBV5-1 and TRBJ1-1, with D possibly matching TRBD1 (5 bases). Looked up from germline, CDR1 is SGHRS and CDR2 is YFSETQ. The CDR3 runs 15 residues. Trimming shortened V by 0 bases and J by 2 bases, and 11 bases separated the two germline ends. The CDR3 region has the DNA TGCGCCAGCAGCTTGGCCAGGGTAGCAAACACTGAAGCTTTCTTT. It codes for CASSLARVANTEAFF.

The chain recombines TRBV4-2 with TRBJ2-7, with D maybe TRBD2 (6 bases). This CDR3 is 20 amino acids long. V shed 8 bases and J shed 0 bases, with 32 bases lying between them. In germline, CDR1 is LGHNA, CDR2 YNFKEQ. The CDR3 loop is CASPRSHFRTFEEGSYEQYF. In DNA form, the CDR3 reads TGTGCCAGCCCCAGAAGCCACTTCCGGACTTTCGAGGAGGGCTCCTACGAGCAGTACTTC.

The chain has TRBV18 and TRBJ1-1, with TRBD1 matching over 10 bases. This CDR3 has 16 residues. With V trimmed by 1 base and J by 3 bases, 5 bases remained unmatched. Germline CDR1 and CDR2: KGHSH and LQKENI. The CDR3 bases are TGTGCCAGCTCACCACTAATCGGACAGGGGGACACTGAAGCTTTCTTT. Amino acid sequence: CASSPLIGQGDTEAFF.

The V and J genes are TRBV19 and TRBJ1-6; 8 bases are a match to TRBD1. V dropped 5 bases and J dropped 5; count of bases not matched to a gene: 8. The CDR3 loop spans 16 amino acids. CDR1 and CDR2 from the germline V gene are LNHDA and SQIVND (reference sequence). CDR3 coding DNA: TGTGCCAGTAGTCTCCCCAGGACAGGGAATAATTCACCCCTCCACTTT. It is translated as CASSLPRTGNNSPLHF.

This clone has only a few counts. The chain has TRBV4-1 and TRBJ1-2; no firm D call. CDR3 size: 15 residues. In germline, CDR1 is MGHRA, CDR2 YSYEKL. V lost 1 base and J 2 bases, leaving 11 bases between the germline ends. The CDR3 DNA reads TGCGCCAGCAGCCAAGGAGGTAGGATGAACTATGGCTACACCTTC. This encodes CASSQGGRMNYGYTF.

The gene calls are TRBV28 and TRBJ1-2, with a weak D call TRBD1 (5 bases). CDR1 and CDR2 (germline): MDHEN, SYDVKM. The CDR3 contains 14 residues. V dropped 7 bases and J dropped 1 base, with 13 bases sitting between them. CDR3 bases: TGTGCCAGCATACGCGCAGGGAATAACTATGGCTACACCTTC. This codes for CASIRAGNNYGYTF.

The V gene is TRBV5-1, the J gene TRBJ2-1; 11 bases are a match to TRBD1. The CDR3 totals 15 residues. After removal of 4 bases from V and 7 bases from J, the junction contained 7 bases not matched to a gene. The germline V gene encodes CDR1 SGHRS and CDR2 YFSETQ. CDR3 nucleotide sequence: TGCGCCAGCAGCCAGGGGACAGGGGGAGGGAATGAGCAGTTCTTC. As protein: CASSQGTGGGNEQFF.

The chain employs TRBV5-1 and TRBJ2-2; D unclear. Germline CDR1 reads SGHRS; CDR2 reads YFSETQ. V dropped 4 bases and J dropped 1 base, with 8 bases sitting between them. The CDR3 runs 14 residues. CDR3 nucleotide sequence: TGCGCCAGCAGCCCTACCCTGAACACCGGGGAGCTGTTTTTT. Translating it yields CASSPTLNTGELFF.

The rearrangement uses TRBV19 and TRBJ2-5, with 9 positions matching TRBD1. The germline V gene has CDR1 LNHDA and CDR2 SQIVND (reference sequence). The CDR3 covers 15 residues. V was clipped by 3 bases and J by 7 bases; unmatched bases: 9. CDR3 DNA sequence: TGTGCCAGTAGTATTAAAACAGGGGGCAGCGGGACCCAGTACTTC. Protein product: CASSIKTGGSGTQYF.

V is TRBV5-1 and J is TRBJ1-1; D ambiguous. CDR3 length equals 14 residues. With 3 bases removed from V and 4 bases from J, the gap between germline ends came to 13 bases. Germline loops: CDR1 SGHRS, CDR2 YFSETQ. The CDR3 DNA follows: TGCGCCAGCAGCTCGGACCCCGCGGGCACTGAAGCTTTCTTT. Its protein is CASSSDPAGTEAFF.

This clone was counted a few times. This rearrangement joins TRBV7-8 to TRBJ2-7; the D is unclear. The germline V gene encodes CDR1 SGHVS and CDR2 FQNEAQ. The V end lost 1 base, the J end lost 0 bases, and 10 bases lay between the germline ends. The CDR3 extends over 15 amino acids. CDR3 bases: TGTGCCAGCAGCTTAGAGAGACAACTCTCCTACGAGCAGTACTTC. As protein: CASSLERQLSYEQYF.

For the CDR3, the DNA is TGTGCCAGCAGTTCACCGGGAATGAACACTGAAGCTTTCTTT. It yields the protein CASSSPGMNTEAFF. This rearrangement joins TRBV27 to TRBJ1-1; D is uncertain. Germline V gene data show CDR1 as MNHEY and CDR2 as SMNVEV (reference sequence). The CDR3 length is 14 residues. Trimming took 4 bases from V and 0 from J, leaving 9 bases between them.

Concerning this clone itself: Other DNA sequences in this sample translate to the same CDR3. The chain combines TRBV5-1 with TRBJ2-5; D not certain. Germline loops: CDR1 SGHRS, CDR2 YFSETQ. The CDR3 sequence is 11 residues long. V was clipped by 1 base and J by 4 bases, with 2 bases between them. The CDR3, as DNA: TGCGCCAGCAGCTTGCTAGAGACCCAGTACTTC. Amino acid sequence: CASSLLETQYF.

This rearrangement joins TRBV6-4 to TRBJ2-3, with D perhaps matching TRBD2 (6 bases). V lost 2 bases to trimming and J lost 2 bases, with 8 bases between them. The germline V gene has CDR1 MRHNA and CDR2 SNTAGT. The CDR3 spans 14 residues. CDR3 residues: CASSDGTHTDTQYF. CDR3 in DNA: TGTGCCAGCAGTGACGGGACTCACACAGATACGCAGTATTTT.

This clone came up a few times. The chain has TRBV28 and TRBJ1-5; D is unresolved. Trimming left V 3 bases short and J 7 bases short, with 13 bases between. The CDR3 totals 14 residues. The germline V gene encodes CDR1 MDHEN and CDR2 SYDVKM. As DNA, the CDR3 is TGTGCCAGCAGTTTGGGAGGGAATAGGCAGCCCCAGCATTTT. Residues: CASSLGGNRQPQHF.

This clone has just one count. The rearrangement links TRBV7-9 to TRBJ1-1; the D gene is possibly TRBD1 (5 bases). The V end lost 3 bases, the J end lost 2 bases, and 13 bases lay between the germline ends. The CDR3 loop spans 15 amino acids. Germline CDR1 and CDR2: SEHNR and FQNEAQ (reference sequence). The CDR3 region is CASSFGRVINTEAFF. The CDR3 DNA sequence: TGTGCCAGCAGCTTTGGCAGGGTTATTAACACTGAAGCTTTCTTT.

The CDR3, as DNA: TGTGCCAGCAGTGGGGGGACGGCCTACAATGAGCAGTTCTTC. Its protein product is CASSGGTAYNEQFF. The gene calls are TRBV28 and TRBJ2-1, with D perhaps matching TRBD2 (6 bases). CDR1 is MDHEN, CDR2 SYDVKM, per germline. The V end was cut by 5 bases, the J end by 2 bases, with 10 bases between. The CDR3 is 14 residues long.

V gene TRBV5-5 combines with J gene TRBJ1-1; 7 bases are shared with TRBD1. The CDR3 spans 14 residues. The germline V gene encodes CDR1 SGHKS and CDR2 YYEKEE (reference sequence). With 5 bases clipped from V and 1 base from J, the junction kept 5 bases outside the gene matches. In DNA, the CDR3 is TGTGCCAGCAGACTTGGGACAGCGAACACTGAAGCTTTCTTT. Encoded protein: CASRLGTANTEAFF.